This entry features one T cell receptor beta chain sequence. V was pared by 6 bases and J by 2 bases, with 10 bases of the junction left unmatched. CDR3 length: 16 residues. In germline, CDR1 is LGHNT, CDR2 FRNRAP. This sample was included in a study of OX40 agonist ivuxolimab in advanced cancers. About the research overall: The study reported partial responses in three patients: one hepatocellular carcinoma, two cutaneous melanoma.

Clones were read by immunoSEQ multiplex PCR, and TCRdb kept only the in-frame ones, dropping some. The sample carries about 68,000 clones, 90% to 95% recorded once. The J gene is TRBJ2-3, the V gene TRBV12-5, with 8 bases fitting TRBD1. The receptor comes from an adult with an advanced solid tumor such as melanoma, head and neck, liver or kidney cancer. Sequencing used CD4+ or CD8+ T cells sorted from blood, obtained in a trial of the OX40 agonist ivuxolimab. The CDR3 loop reads CASGLQTGVDTDTQYF. In nucleotides, the CDR3 is TGTGCTAGTGGCTTACAGACAGGGGTTGACACAGATACGCAGTATTTT.